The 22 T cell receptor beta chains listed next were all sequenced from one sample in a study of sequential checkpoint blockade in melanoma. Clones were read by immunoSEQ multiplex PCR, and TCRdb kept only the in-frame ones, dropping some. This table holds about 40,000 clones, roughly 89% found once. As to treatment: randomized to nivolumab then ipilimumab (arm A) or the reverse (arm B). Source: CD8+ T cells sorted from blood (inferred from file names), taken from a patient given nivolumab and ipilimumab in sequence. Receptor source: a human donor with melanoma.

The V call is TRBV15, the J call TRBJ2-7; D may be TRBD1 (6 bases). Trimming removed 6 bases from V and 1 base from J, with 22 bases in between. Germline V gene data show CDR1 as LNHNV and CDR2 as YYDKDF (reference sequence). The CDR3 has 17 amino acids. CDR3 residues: CATRLFPPDSFSYEQYF. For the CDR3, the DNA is TGTGCCACCAGACTCTTCCCCCCGGACAGTTTTTCCTACGAGCAGTACTTC.

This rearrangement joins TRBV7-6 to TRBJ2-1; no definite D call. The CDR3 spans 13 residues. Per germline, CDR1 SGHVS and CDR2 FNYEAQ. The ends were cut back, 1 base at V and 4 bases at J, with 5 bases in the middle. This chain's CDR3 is CASSLVSYNEQFF. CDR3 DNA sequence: TGTGCCAGCAGCTTAGTCTCGTACAATGAGCAGTTCTTC.

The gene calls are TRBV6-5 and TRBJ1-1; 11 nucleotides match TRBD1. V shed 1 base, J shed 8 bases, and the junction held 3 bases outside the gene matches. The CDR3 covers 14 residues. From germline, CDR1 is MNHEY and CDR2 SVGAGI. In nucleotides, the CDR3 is TGTGCCAGCAGTTACTGGGACAGGGGGGACGAAGCTTTCTTT. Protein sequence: CASSYWDRGDEAFF.

CDR3 sequence (DNA): TGTGCCAGCAGCTTAGCTGAGTCGTGGGGGACTAGAAGATACAATGAGCAGTTCTTC. Residues: CASSLAESWGTRRYNEQFF. The genes are TRBV7-9 and TRBJ2-1; 8 nucleotides agree with TRBD2. Unmatched junction bases numbered 14, after V lost 0 bases and J lost 4 bases. This CDR3 contains 19 residues. The germline gives CDR1 SEHNR, CDR2 FQNEAQ (reference sequence).

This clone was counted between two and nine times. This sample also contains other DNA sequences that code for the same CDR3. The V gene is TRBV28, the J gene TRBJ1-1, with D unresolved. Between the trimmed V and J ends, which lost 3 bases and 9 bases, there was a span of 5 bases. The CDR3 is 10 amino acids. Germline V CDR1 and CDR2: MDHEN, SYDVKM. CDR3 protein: CASSLGQAFF. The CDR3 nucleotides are TGTGCCAGCAGTTTGGGCCAAGCTTTCTTT.

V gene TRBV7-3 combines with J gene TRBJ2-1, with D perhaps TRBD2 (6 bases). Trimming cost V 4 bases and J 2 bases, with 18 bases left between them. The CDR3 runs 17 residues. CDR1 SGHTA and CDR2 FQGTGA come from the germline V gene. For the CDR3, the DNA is TGTGCCAGCAGCTCCCCGCCCGGGACGGGGGCCTACAATGAGCAGTTCTTC. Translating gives CASSSPPGTGAYNEQFF.

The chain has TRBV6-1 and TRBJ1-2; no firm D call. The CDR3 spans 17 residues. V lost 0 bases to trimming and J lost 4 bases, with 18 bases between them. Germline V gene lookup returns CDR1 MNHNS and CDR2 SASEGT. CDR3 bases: TGTGCCAGCAGTGAAGCTTCCGTTATTGGCCTCGCCTATGGCTACACCTTC. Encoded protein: CASSEASVIGLAYGYTF.

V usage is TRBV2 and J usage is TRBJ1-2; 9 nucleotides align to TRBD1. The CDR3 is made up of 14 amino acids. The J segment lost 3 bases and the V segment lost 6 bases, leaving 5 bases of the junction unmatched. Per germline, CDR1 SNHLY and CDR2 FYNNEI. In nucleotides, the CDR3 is TGTGCCAGCAGGGGGACAGGGATATACTATGGCTACACCTTC. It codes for CASRGTGIYYGYTF. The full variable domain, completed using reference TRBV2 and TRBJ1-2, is EPEVTQTPSHQVTQMGQEVILRCVPISNHLYFYWYRQILGQKVEFLVSFYNNEISEKSEIFDDQFSVERPDGSNFTLKIRSTKLEDSAMYFCASRGTGIYYGYTFGSGTRLTVV.

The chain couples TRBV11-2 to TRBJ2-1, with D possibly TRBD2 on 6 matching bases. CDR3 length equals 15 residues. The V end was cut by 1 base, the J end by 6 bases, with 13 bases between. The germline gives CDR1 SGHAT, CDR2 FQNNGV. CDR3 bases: TGTGCCAGCAGCTTAGGCAGCGGGTCGGGCAATGAGCAGTTCTTC. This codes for CASSLGSGSGNEQFF.

The CDR3 region has the DNA TGTGCCAGTAGTATTAGCGGGAGCGCCTACGAGCAGTACTTC. Translation gives CASSISGSAYEQYF. The gene calls are TRBV19 and TRBJ2-7; 9 bases agree with TRBD2. The length of the CDR3 is 14 residues. Trimming cost V 3 bases and J 2 bases; bases outside gene matches: 2. Germline CDR1 reads LNHDA; CDR2 reads SQIVND (reference sequence).

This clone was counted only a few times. This CDR3 reads CAISESQTEAFF. CDR3 in DNA: TGTGCCATCAGTGAGTCGCAGACTGAAGCTTTCTTT. This rearrangement joins TRBV10-3 to TRBJ1-1; D uncertain. Germline V lookup: CDR1 ENHRY, CDR2 SYGVKD. The V and J ends lost 0 bases and 5 bases respectively, with 4 bases between them. This CDR3 comprises 12 residues.

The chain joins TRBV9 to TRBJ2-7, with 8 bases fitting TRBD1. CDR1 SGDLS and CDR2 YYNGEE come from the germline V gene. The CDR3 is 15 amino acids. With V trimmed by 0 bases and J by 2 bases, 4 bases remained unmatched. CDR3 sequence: CASSVVGTGAYEQYF. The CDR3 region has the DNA TGTGCCAGCAGCGTAGTCGGGACAGGAGCCTACGAGCAGTACTTC.

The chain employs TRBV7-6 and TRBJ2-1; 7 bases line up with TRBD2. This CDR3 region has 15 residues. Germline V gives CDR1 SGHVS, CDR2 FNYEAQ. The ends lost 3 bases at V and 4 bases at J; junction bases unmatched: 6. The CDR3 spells CASSLLASGYNEQFF. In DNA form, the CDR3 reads TGTGCCAGCAGCTTGCTTGCTAGCGGTTACAATGAGCAGTTCTTC.

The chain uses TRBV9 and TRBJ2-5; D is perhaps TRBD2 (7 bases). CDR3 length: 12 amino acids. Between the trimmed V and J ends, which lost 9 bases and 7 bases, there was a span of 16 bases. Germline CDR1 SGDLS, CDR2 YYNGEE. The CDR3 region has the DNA TGTGCCATAAACGGGGGGCTGGGGACCCAGTACTTC. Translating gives CAINGGLGTQYF.

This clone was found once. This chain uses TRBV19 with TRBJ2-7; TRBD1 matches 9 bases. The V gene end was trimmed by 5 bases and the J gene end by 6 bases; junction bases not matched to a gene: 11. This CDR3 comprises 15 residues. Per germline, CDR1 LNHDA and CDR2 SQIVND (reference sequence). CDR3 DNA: TGTGCCAGTAGTGAACCCGGGACAGGGTGGGTCGAGCAGTACTTC. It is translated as CASSEPGTGWVEQYF.

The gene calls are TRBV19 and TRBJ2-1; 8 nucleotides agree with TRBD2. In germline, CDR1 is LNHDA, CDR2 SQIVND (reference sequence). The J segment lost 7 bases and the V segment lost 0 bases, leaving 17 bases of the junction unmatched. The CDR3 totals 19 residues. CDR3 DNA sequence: TGTGCCAGTAGTATAGATCTATGGGGCGGAGCGGGAGAGTCAAATGAGCAGTTCTTC. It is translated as CASSIDLWGGAGESNEQFF.

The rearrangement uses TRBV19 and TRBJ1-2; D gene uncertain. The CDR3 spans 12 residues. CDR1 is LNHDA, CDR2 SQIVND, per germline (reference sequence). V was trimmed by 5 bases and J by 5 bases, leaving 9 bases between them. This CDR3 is CASSDRVYGYTF. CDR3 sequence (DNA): TGTGCCAGTAGTGACCGGGTTTATGGCTACACCTTC.

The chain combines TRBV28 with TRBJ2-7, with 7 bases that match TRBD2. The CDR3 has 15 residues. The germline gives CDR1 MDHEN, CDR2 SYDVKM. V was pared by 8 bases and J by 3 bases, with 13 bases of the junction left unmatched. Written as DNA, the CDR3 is TGTGCCAGCGGGCTACGGGGGGTGTTAAACTACGAGCAGTACTTC. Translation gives CASGLRGVLNYEQYF.

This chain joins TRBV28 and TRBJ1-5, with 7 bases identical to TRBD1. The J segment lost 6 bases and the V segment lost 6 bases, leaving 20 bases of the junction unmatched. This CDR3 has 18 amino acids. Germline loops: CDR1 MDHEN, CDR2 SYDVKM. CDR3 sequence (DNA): TGTGCCAGCAGCCCTTCAAACCTCCGGGACAGTTTATTTCAGCCCCAGCATTTT. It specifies CASSPSNLRDSLFQPQHF.

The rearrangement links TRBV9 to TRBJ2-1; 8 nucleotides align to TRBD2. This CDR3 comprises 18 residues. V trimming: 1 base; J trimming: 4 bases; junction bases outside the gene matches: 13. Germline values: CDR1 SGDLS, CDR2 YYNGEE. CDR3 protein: CASSVSWGAGGRYNEQFF. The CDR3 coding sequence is TGTGCCAGCAGCGTATCTTGGGGGGCGGGAGGACGGTACAATGAGCAGTTCTTC.

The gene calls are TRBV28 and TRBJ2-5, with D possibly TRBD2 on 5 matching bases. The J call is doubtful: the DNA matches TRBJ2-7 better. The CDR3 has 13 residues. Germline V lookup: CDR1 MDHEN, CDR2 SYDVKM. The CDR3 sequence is CASTPVGGGEQYF. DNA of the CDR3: TGTGCCAGCACCCCGGTCGGAGGAGGCGAGCAGTACTTC.

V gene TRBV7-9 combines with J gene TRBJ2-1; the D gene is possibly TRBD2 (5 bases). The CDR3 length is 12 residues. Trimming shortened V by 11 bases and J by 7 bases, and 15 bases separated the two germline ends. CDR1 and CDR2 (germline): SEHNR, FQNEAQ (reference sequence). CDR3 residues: CAADPSGNEQFF. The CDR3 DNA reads TGTGCCGCTGACCCATCGGGGAATGAGCAGTTCTTC.